The T cell receptor (beta chain) under discussion was sequenced for a study of cytomegalovirus exposure and HLA in healthy donors. Overall study findings and caveats: In a later analysis, specific HLA alleles were associated with 15,000 or so TCR beta sequences at a 0.05 false discovery rate.

Amplification used 60 Vbeta primers and 13 Jbeta primers. Sequencing used immunoSEQ multiplex PCR; TCRdb keeps in-frame clones, though not all of them. The sample has 250,000 to 350,000 clones; roughly 85% are singletons. Germline V gene lookup returns CDR1 MNHNY and CDR2 SVGAGI (reference sequence). The ends lost 5 bases at V and 1 base at J; junction bases unmatched: 6. The CDR3 contains 16 residues. As concerns this clone: No antigen is known for it.

Sequenced material: PBMCs. This sequence joins TRBV6-6 and TRBJ2-3, with 10 bases fitting TRBD1. The receptor was derived from a man aged 35-49 years in good health and CMV-seropositive. The CDR3 nucleotides read TGTGCCAGCAGTCCCCGGGACAGGGGAGGCACAGATACGCAGTATTTT. Its translation: CASSPRDRGGTDTQYF.